The 9 T cell receptor beta chains below all came from one sample that was sequenced in a study of blood T cell repertoires in COVID-19. Repertoires were generated with immunoSEQ multiplex PCR, while TCRdb's copy carries only in-frame clones and drops some. Among hundreds of thousands of clones, 85% to 90% were seen once, and the ten largest hold less than 9%. The sample taken for sequencing was peripheral blood. The source of these receptors is a woman aged 50 to 60 with COVID-19, enrolled during active disease.

V usage is TRBV19 and J usage is TRBJ1-1; 10 bases map to TRBD1. The CDR3 is 15 residues long. Germline CDR1 LNHDA, CDR2 SQIVND (reference sequence). V lost 6 bases, J lost 5 bases, and 9 bases stayed unmatched. CDR3 region: CASRDRQGAGTEAFF. CDR3 in DNA: TGTGCCAGTAGGGATAGACAGGGGGCCGGTACTGAAGCTTTCTTT.

This rearrangement joins TRBV3-1 (or the pseudogene TRBV3-2) to TRBJ1-2; D is possibly TRBD1 (5 bases). V lost 4 bases to trimming and J lost 4 bases, with 13 bases between them. This CDR3 is 14 amino acids long. CDR1 LGHDT and CDR2 YNNKEL come from the germline V gene (reference sequence). In nucleotides, the CDR3 is TGTGCCAGCAGCCTCCCCGGGACTATCTATGGCTACACCTTC. This translates into CASSLPGTIYGYTF.

This chain uses TRBV5-1 with TRBJ2-3; TRBD1 matches at 7 bases. J gave up 3 bases and V 6 bases, and 22 bases lay outside the gene matches. The germline V gene has CDR1 SGHRS and CDR2 YFSETQ. The length of the CDR3 is 19 residues. CDR3 sequence reads: CASTTRPSGTAGVTDTQYF. Here the CDR3 DNA reads TGCGCCAGCACTACCCGACCATCTGGGACAGCAGGCGTAACAGATACGCAGTATTTT.

The chain combines TRBV4-1 with TRBJ1-6; the match to TRBD1 covers 9 bases. The CDR3 is 15 amino acids. The J segment lost 14 bases and the V segment lost 0 bases, leaving 8 bases of the junction unmatched. CDR1 and CDR2 from the germline V gene are MGHRA and YSYEKL. CDR3 region: CASSQEGQGAGTLHF. Written as DNA, the CDR3 is TGCGCCAGCAGCCAAGAGGGACAGGGAGCTGGAACCCTCCACTTT.

The V gene is TRBV7-2, the J gene TRBJ1-6; 8 nucleotides agree with TRBD1. Germline values: CDR1 SGHTA, CDR2 FQGNSA. CDR3 length equals 15 residues. J lost 14 bases, V lost 5 bases, and 14 bases had no gene match. In DNA, the CDR3 is TGTGCCAGCAGCATAACGGGACAGGAGGGCTTTACCCTCCACTTT. Amino acids: CASSITGQEGFTLHF.

This chain uses TRBV29-1 with TRBJ1-1, with D possibly being TRBD1 (6 bases). Germline CDR1 and CDR2: SQVTM and ANQGSEA. CDR3 size: 13 residues. The ends were cut back, 6 bases at V and 3 bases at J, with 14 bases in the middle. The CDR3 loop reads CSVSGAPDTEAFF. CDR3 in DNA: TGCAGCGTATCAGGGGCCCCGGACACTGAAGCTTTCTTT.

The V and J genes are TRBV25-1 and TRBJ1-1; D not resolved. Germline V gene sequence: CDR1 MGHDK, CDR2 SYGVNS. The V end was cut by 6 bases, the J end by 1 base, with 18 bases between. The CDR3 consists of 16 residues. CDR3 loop: CASSLGPPSPNTEAFF. Here the CDR3 DNA reads TGTGCCAGCAGCCTGGGCCCTCCTTCTCCGAACACTGAAGCTTTCTTT.

The chain recombines TRBV7-3 with TRBJ2-3, with D uncertain. The CDR3 runs to 13 residues. The V gene's germline CDR1 is SGHTA and CDR2 FQGTGA. V lost 2 bases and J 4 bases, leaving 7 bases between the germline ends. CDR3 sequence reads: CASSLLGSDTQYF. The CDR3 DNA reads as TGTGCCAGCAGCTTATTGGGCTCAGATACGCAGTATTTT.

The J gene is TRBJ1-4, the V gene TRBV29-1; 10 bases agree with TRBD1. Germline trimming cut 4 bases from V and 0 bases from J; bases unmatched to any gene: 2. Germline V gene sequence: CDR1 SQVTM, CDR2 ANQGSEA. The CDR3 is made up of 15 amino acids. CDR3 amino acids: CSVGGTGATNEKLFF. The CDR3 nucleotides read TGCAGCGTTGGTGGGACAGGGGCAACTAATGAAAAACTGTTTTTT.